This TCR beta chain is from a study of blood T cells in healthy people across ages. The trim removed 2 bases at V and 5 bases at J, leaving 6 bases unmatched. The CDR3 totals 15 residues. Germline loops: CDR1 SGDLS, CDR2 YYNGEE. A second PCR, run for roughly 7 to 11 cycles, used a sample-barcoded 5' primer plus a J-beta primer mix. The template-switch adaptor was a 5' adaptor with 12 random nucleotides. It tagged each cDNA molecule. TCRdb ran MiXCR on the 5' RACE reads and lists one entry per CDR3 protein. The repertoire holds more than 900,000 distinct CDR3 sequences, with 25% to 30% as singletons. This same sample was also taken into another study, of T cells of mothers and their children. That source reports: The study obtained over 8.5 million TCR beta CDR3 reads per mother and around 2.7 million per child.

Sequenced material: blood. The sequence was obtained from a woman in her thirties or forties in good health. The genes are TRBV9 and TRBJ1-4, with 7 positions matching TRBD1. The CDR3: CASSVSGGENEKLFF. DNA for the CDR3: TGTGCCAGCAGCGTCTCAGGGGGTGAGAATGAAAAACTGTTTTTT.